This TCR beta chain was sequenced during a study of human T cells and chemical hapten exposure. Study overall: Skin on the upper inner arm, about 2 cm by about 2 cm in size, was sensitized with 2% DPC. Each patient's scalp received weekly diphenylcyclopropenone throughout the approximately 23-week study. Slight volume differences across pooled libraries mainly accounted for varying per-sample TCR yields.

Trimming stripped 1 base from V and 2 bases from J, with 16 bases between. The CDR3 is 17 residues long. The V gene's germline CDR1 is SGHAT and CDR2 FQNNGV. Noted time point: patch test 1, 2 weeks after DPC sensitization. Documented treatment: therapeutic diphenylcyclopropenone sensitization with weekly scalp DPC. This clonotype was counted a few times. TCRdb re-analysed the RACE reads in MiXCR, keeping a single row per CDR3 protein. The data hold roughly 380,000 distinct CDR3 sequences, with 4.8% observed a single time. This clonotype originated in a woman aged 45-65 years with alopecia areata. Some clones in this sample may be carry-over from other donors' samples. Sequences were derived from whole blood, sampled in connection with sensitization to the hapten diphenylcyclopropenone (DPC). The J gene is TRBJ2-3, the V gene TRBV11-2, with a weak D call TRBD2 (6 bases). CDR3 DNA: TGTGCCAGCAGCTTAGCGGGAGAGGTGCTGACCACAGATACGCAGTATTTT. Its translation: CASSLAGEVLTTDTQYF.